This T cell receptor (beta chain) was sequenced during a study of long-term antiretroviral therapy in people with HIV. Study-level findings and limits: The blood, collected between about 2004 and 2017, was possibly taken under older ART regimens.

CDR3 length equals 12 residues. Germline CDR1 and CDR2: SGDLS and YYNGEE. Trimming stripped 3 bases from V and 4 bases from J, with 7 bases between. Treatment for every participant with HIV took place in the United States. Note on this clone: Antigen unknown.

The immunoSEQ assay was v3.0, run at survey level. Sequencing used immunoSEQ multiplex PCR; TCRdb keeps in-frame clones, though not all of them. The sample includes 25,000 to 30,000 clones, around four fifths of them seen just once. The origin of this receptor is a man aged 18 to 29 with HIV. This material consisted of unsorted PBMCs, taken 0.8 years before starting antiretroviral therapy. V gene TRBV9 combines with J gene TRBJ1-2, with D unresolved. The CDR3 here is CASSAHSYGYTF. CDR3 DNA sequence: TGTGCCAGCAGCGCTCACAGCTATGGCTACACCTTC.